A selection of T cell receptor beta chains follows, all from one sample in a study of T cell changes during pregnancy in multiple sclerosis. Measured with immunoSEQ multiplex PCR; TCRdb has only the in-frame clones, and not every one. This sample yields 65,000 to 85,000 clones, of which roughly 94% are seen a single time; more than 0.75% belongs to the top ten. Material: peripheral blood, obtained in the second trimester of pregnancy. These receptors were taken from a female donor in good health, enrolled as a control in a pregnancy study. CDR3s include the opening cysteine and the closing phenylalanine or tryptophan. Each record gives: CDR3 protein, CDR3 DNA, J gene, clone size, CDR3 length, D gene, V gene. The D gene is left open where the match is weak. The size entry is marked missing in some rows and otherwise reads once, few, many or a size class.

CASSKGATGGGQETQYF,TGTGCCAGCAGCAAAGGGGCCACTGGCGGGGGACAAGAGACCCAGTACTTC,TRBJ2-5,NA,17,NA,TRBV21-1
CASSQTDRGKGGYTF,TGCGCCAGCAGCCAAACGGACAGGGGCAAGGGAGGCTACACCTTC,TRBJ1-2,NA,15,TRBD1,TRBV5-1
CASSPIKSRMAGLRETQYF,TGTGCCAGCAGCCCTATAAAATCGCGGATGGCAGGGCTACGGGAGACCCAGTACTTC,TRBJ2-5,NA,19,NA,TRBV28
CASSPGLAGIETQYF,TGTGCCAGCAGCCCCGGACTAGCGGGAATAGAGACCCAGTACTTC,TRBJ2-5,NA,15,TRBD2,TRBV28
CARNPPPVAVCGYTF,TGTGCCAGAAACCCTCCCCCCGTGGCGGTGTGTGGCTACACCTTC,TRBJ1-2,NA,15,NA,TRBV5-3
CASSSWGLGTDTQYF,TGTGCCAGCAGTTCATGGGGCTTAGGCACAGATACGCAGTATTTT,TRBJ2-3,few,15,NA,TRBV28
CASSYQGLFYEQYF,TGTGCCAGCAGTTATCAGGGGCTATTCTACGAGCAGTACTTC,TRBJ2-7,once,14,NA,TRBV28
CASSQDPDGSYEQYF,TGCGCCAGCAGCCAAGATCCCGACGGGAGCTACGAGCAGTACTTC,TRBJ2-7,NA,15,NA,TRBV4-1
CASSSSGTRDNEQFF,TGTGCCAGCAGCTCTTCCGGGACTAGAGACAATGAGCAGTTCTTC,TRBJ2-1,NA,15,TRBD2,TRBV7-9
CAISGTSGMNEQFF,TGTGCAATCAGCGGGACTAGCGGGATGAATGAGCAGTTCTTC,TRBJ2-1,few,14,TRBD2,TRBV10-3
CASSSPGGLRYEQYF,TGTGCCAGCAGTTCTCCAGGGGGCTTGAGGTACGAGCAGTACTTC,TRBJ2-7,NA,15,TRBD1,TRBV28
CASTENSPLHF,TGTGCCAGCACGGAGAATTCACCCCTCCACTTT,TRBJ1-6,NA,11,NA,TRBV2
CASSMRLAGRYEQYF,TGTGCCAGCAGCATGAGACTAGCGGGTCGCTACGAGCAGTACTTC,TRBJ2-7,NA,15,TRBD2,TRBV7-8
CASRGQGTTNEKLFF,TGTGCCAGCAGGGGACAGGGGACGACTAATGAAAAACTGTTTTTT,TRBJ1-4,NA,15,TRBD1,TRBV2
CASSLLDYTEAFF,TGTGCCAGCAGCCTGCTAGACTACACTGAAGCTTTCTTT,TRBJ1-1,NA,13,NA,TRBV7-9
CASRAGLESYNEQFF,TGTGCCAGCAGGGCTGGTTTGGAGTCCTACAATGAGCAGTTCTTC,TRBJ2-1,NA,15,NA,TRBV5-4
CASSLSLAGTYEQYF,TGTGCCAGCAGTTTATCCCTAGCGGGTACCTACGAGCAGTACTTC,TRBJ2-7,NA,15,TRBD2,TRBV28
CASRPTRDSQETQYF,TGCGCCAGCAGGCCAACCCGGGACAGCCAAGAGACCCAGTACTTC,TRBJ2-5,NA,15,TRBD1,TRBV5-1
CATSFLGDTEAFF,TGTGCCACCAGCTTTCTCGGGGACACTGAAGCTTTCTTT,TRBJ1-1,NA,13,NA,TRBV15
CASSVQGFQYF,TGTGCCAGCAGCGTGCAGGGATTCCAGTACTTC,TRBJ2-4,few,11,NA,TRBV11-2
CASSLGLAPYNEQFF,TGTGCCAGCAGCCTCGGACTAGCGCCCTACAATGAGCAGTTCTTC,TRBJ2-1,NA,15,TRBD2,TRBV9
CSVEDLGQGLVFAEAFF,TGCAGCGTTGAAGATTTGGGACAGGGGCTTGTTTTTGCTGAAGCTTTCTTT,TRBJ1-1,NA,17,TRBD1,TRBV29-1
CASSLFRETQYF,TGTGCCAGCAGCCTATTTCGGGAGACCCAGTACTTC,TRBJ2-5,NA,12,NA,TRBV14
CASSGHPSGYNEQFF,TGTGCCAGTAGTGGCCACCCTAGCGGTTACAATGAGCAGTTCTTC,TRBJ2-1,NA,15,TRBD2,TRBV19